This T cell receptor beta chain was documented in a study of low-dose radiotherapy and immunotherapy resistance in tumors. Background on the study: Per fraction, Cohort 1 was given 0.5 Gy every 2 weeks, for a total of 6.5 Gy. Intravenous administration to patients comprised nivolumab at 240 mg every two weeks and ipilimumab at 1 mg/kg every six weeks.

This clonotype occurred many times. The CDR3 sequence is 15 residues long. CDR1 is MNHEY and CDR2 is SVGEGT in the germline V gene. The V and J ends lost 7 bases and 6 bases respectively, with 19 bases between them. TRAV- and TRBV-specific primers, spanning alpha and beta chains, primed first-strand cDNA. The TCRs were subjected to amplification over approximately 20 PCR cycles employing a constant-region primer in conjunction with a V-primer adapter. In TCRdb, the reads were re-called with MiXCR into one record per CDR3 protein. The sample has roughly 56,000 distinct CDR3 sequences, 20% to 25% seen once. Time point specified: after trial treatment. As to treatment: LDRT plus nivolumab, ipilimumab, low-dose cyclophosphamide and aspirin (RACIN trial). All eligible patients presented with advanced solid tumors that contained no tumor-infiltrating lymphocytes.

This specimen consisted of PBMCs, obtained after low-dose radiotherapy plus immunotherapy. The origin of this receptor is a male donor with prostate cancer. The rearrangement uses TRBV6-2 or TRBV6-3 and TRBJ2-1; maybe TRBD1 (5 bases). The CDR3 sequence is CASNQGSLILNEQFF. The CDR3 DNA sequence: TGTGCCAGCAATCAGGGTAGCCTGATACTCAATGAGCAGTTCTTC.